This TCR beta chain was recorded in a study of glioma-infiltrating T cells after dendritic cell vaccination. As for the study in general: Samples are from glioblastoma patients in Phase I and II dendritic cell vaccine trials. The vaccine used monocyte-derived dendritic cells pulsed overnight with autologous tumor lysate.

As to time point: after dendritic cell vaccination, including at tumor progression/relapse. The CDR3 spans 15 residues. Germline-derived CDR1 and CDR2 are MNHNS and SASEGT. V shed 3 bases, J shed 1 base, and the junction held 3 bases outside the gene matches. Assay: immunoSEQ multiplex PCR; the TCRdb copy retains only in-frame clones and omits some. The table records 100,000 to 120,000 clones, nearly 90% of them present only once. The chain links TRBV6-1 to TRBJ2-3, with 8 bases fitting TRBD1. This TCR was sampled from a human donor with glioblastoma. Source: blood, taken after dendritic cell vaccination. DNA of the CDR3: TGTGCCAGCAGTGATGGGGACAGGCGCACAGATACGCAGTATTTT. It translates to CASSDGDRRTDTQYF.